A single sample is the source of the 31 T cell receptor beta chains below, sequenced in a study of blood T cell dynamics during melanoma immunotherapy. Here immunoSEQ multiplex PCR was the method, and the copy in TCRdb shows in-frame clones only, minus some. The table includes some 12,000 clones, roughly 84% detected once. Regarding time point: week 3, after first cycle of checkpoint inhibitor. This material consisted of blood, taken from a patient treated with checkpoint blockade. The receptor source for this set is a human donor with melanoma.

The V and J genes are TRBV7-2 and TRBJ1-1; weak D call: TRBD1 (6 bases). The CDR3 is made up of 14 amino acids. Trimming stripped 4 bases from V and 4 bases from J, with 13 bases between. From germline, CDR1 is SGHTA and CDR2 FQGNSA. This CDR3 reads CASSSGSRGTEAFF. The CDR3 DNA follows: TGTGCCAGCAGCTCTGGGTCCAGGGGCACTGAAGCTTTCTTT.

V usage is TRBV9 and J usage is TRBJ2-5, with 11 nucleotides matching TRBD2. This CDR3 has 17 residues. V gave up 3 bases and J gave up 2 bases; unmatched junction bases: 9. Per germline, CDR1 SGDLS and CDR2 YYNGEE. The CDR3 DNA sequence: TGTGCCAGCAGCGGAGGCCTAGCGGGGGGAGGGCAAGAGACCCAGTACTTC. Amino acid sequence: CASSGGLAGGGQETQYF.

This sequence joins TRBV7-2 and TRBJ1-2; D possibly corresponds to TRBD1 (5 bases). Germline CDR1 SGHTA, CDR2 FQGNSA. Trimming removed 2 bases at V and 5 bases at J, with 15 bases between. The CDR3 sequence is 15 residues long. The CDR3 DNA follows: TGTGCCAGCAGCTTAACAGACAGTTTCAAGTATGGCTACACCTTC. Its translation is CASSLTDSFKYGYTF.

The gene calls are TRBV7-2 and TRBJ1-5, with D possibly TRBD1 on 5 matching bases. The V end lost 5 bases, the J end lost 6 bases, and 14 bases lay between the germline ends. This CDR3 spans 14 amino acids. Per the germline V gene, CDR1 is SGHTA and CDR2 is FQGNSA. DNA for the CDR3: TGTGCCAGCAGCATGGGAGGGCAGGGTCAGCCCCAGCATTTT. Its translation is CASSMGGQGQPQHF.

V is TRBV7-6 and J is TRBJ2-3, with D perhaps matching TRBD1 or TRBD2 (5 bases each). Trimming cost V 0 bases and J 6 bases, with 10 bases left between them. Per germline, CDR1 SGHVS and CDR2 FNYEAQ. This CDR3 has 14 amino acids. The CDR3 coding sequence is TGTGCCAGCAGCTTAGCCGGGACGGCGGATACGCAGTATTTT. Translation gives CASSLAGTADTQYF.

V and J are TRBV11-3 and TRBJ2-4; 11 nucleotides agree with TRBD2. Unmatched junction bases numbered 13, after V lost 6 bases and J lost 0 bases. Germline V gene lookup returns CDR1 SGHNT and CDR2 YENEEA. The CDR3 sequence is 19 residues long. Here the CDR3 DNA reads TGTGCCAGCAGTCCATGGACTAGCGGGCCGGTAGAAGCCAAAAACATTCAGTACTTC. Translated, it gives CASSPWTSGPVEAKNIQYF.

This rearrangement joins TRBV2 to TRBJ2-5, with D tentatively TRBD2 (5 bases). Germline CDR1 and CDR2: SNHLY and FYNNEI. The CDR3 is made up of 13 amino acids. V was shortened by 8 bases and J by 6 bases, with 16 bases between the two germline ends. The CDR3 DNA reads as TGTGCCAGCGAGTACACCCGAGGGAAGACCCAGTACTTC. Translation: CASEYTRGKTQYF.

The genes are TRBV15 and TRBJ1-2, with a tentative D call TRBD1 (5 bases). Germline V CDR1 and CDR2: LNHNV, YYDKDF (reference sequence). The length of the CDR3 is 14 residues. Trimming shortened V by 7 bases and J by 8 bases, and 20 bases separated the two germline ends. CDR3 sequence reads: CATTFKAGSSGYTF. The CDR3 DNA follows: TGTGCCACCACCTTCAAGGCAGGGAGTTCGGGCTACACCTTC.

The chain employs TRBV7-2 and TRBJ2-7; D remains ambiguous. Germline CDR1 SGHTA, CDR2 FQGNSA. This CDR3 has 12 amino acids. The V end was cut by 8 bases, the J end by 1 base, with 9 bases between. Here the CDR3 DNA reads TGTGCCAGCCGGAAGGAGTCCTACGAGCAGTACTTC. Its translation: CASRKESYEQYF.

Only one count was recorded for this clone. The chain couples TRBV6-5 to TRBJ1-1; TRBD1 matches 8 bases. Trimming at V came to 4 bases and at J to 11 bases, leaving 6 bases not matched to a gene. Germline CDR1 MNHEY, CDR2 SVGAGI. The CDR3 is 12 amino acids. Here the CDR3 DNA reads TGTGCCAGCAGTTCCGCGGACAGGGTGGCTTTCTTT. Protein sequence: CASSSADRVAFF.

V and J are TRBV2 and TRBJ2-1; 8 bases fit TRBD1. The CDR3 has 15 residues. The germline CDR1 and CDR2 sequences are SNHLY and FYNNEI. The trim removed 4 bases at V and 7 bases at J, leaving 9 bases unmatched. The CDR3 here is CASSGTGPSGNEQFF. The CDR3 DNA is TGTGCCAGCAGTGGGACAGGGCCCTCCGGGAATGAGCAGTTCTTC.

This chain uses TRBV27 with TRBJ1-5, with D unclear. Deletions cut 3 bases from V and 3 bases from J, with 12 bases between. Germline CDR1 and CDR2: MNHEY and SMNVEV (reference sequence). The CDR3 has 15 amino acids. The CDR3 nucleotides read TGTGCCAGCAGTTTGACCTGGGGTCTCAATCAGCCCCAGCATTTT. Protein sequence: CASSLTWGLNQPQHF.

This chain connects TRBV14 to TRBJ2-7; unclear D gene. The V gene lost 1 base and the J gene lost 6 bases, with 7 bases spanning the gap. The CDR3 sequence is 12 residues long. Per the germline V gene, CDR1 is SGHDN and CDR2 is FVKESK. CDR3 protein: CASSQAPFEQYF. In DNA, the CDR3 is TGTGCCAGCAGCCAAGCACCGTTCGAGCAGTACTTC.

The J gene is TRBJ1-2, the V gene TRBV5-4; D unclear. Germline lookup yields CDR1 SGHNT and CDR2 YYREEE (reference sequence). The length of the CDR3 is 13 residues. The V end lost 5 bases, the J end lost 5 bases, and 13 bases lay between the germline ends. The CDR3: CASSREALYGYTF. CDR3 nucleotide sequence: TGTGCCAGCAGTCGAGAGGCCCTATATGGCTACACCTTC.

The chain couples TRBV7-7 to TRBJ1-1; 8 nucleotides match TRBD1. V lost 5 bases to trimming and J lost 10 bases; unmatched junction nucleotides: 15. Germline lookup yields CDR1 SSHAT and CDR2 FNYEAQ (reference sequence). CDR3 size: 15 residues. CDR3 loop: CASSLGGQVSLGAFF. DNA of the CDR3: TGTGCCAGCAGCCTGGGGGGACAGGTCTCTCTCGGAGCTTTCTTT.

The chain recombines TRBV7-2 with TRBJ2-1, with a tentative D call TRBD1 (6 bases). This CDR3 is built from 17 residues. V was trimmed by 5 bases and J by 5 bases, leaving 22 bases between them. The germline V gene has CDR1 SGHTA and CDR2 FQGNSA. CDR3 coding DNA: TGTGCCAGCAGCACCCCAGAGAGGGGGAATTATGACAATGAGCAGTTCTTC. As protein: CASSTPERGNYDNEQFF.

The rearrangement joins TRBV6-6 to TRBJ1-1; D is uncertain. This CDR3 is built from 13 residues. Germline V gene data show CDR1 as MNHNY and CDR2 as SVGAGI (reference sequence). Trimming removed 7 bases from V and 0 bases from J, with 9 bases in between. The CDR3 bases are TGTGCCAGCACCATTAATATGAACACTGAAGCTTTCTTT. Encoded protein: CASTINMNTEAFF.

The chain couples TRBV9 to TRBJ1-3; 8 positions match TRBD1. Germline trimming cut 3 bases from V and 0 bases from J; bases unmatched to any gene: 8. The germline V gene encodes CDR1 SGDLS and CDR2 YYNGEE. The CDR3 totals 17 residues. The CDR3 bases are TGTGCCAGCAGCGCCACACCGGGACAGGTCTCTGGAAACACCATATATTTT. Translation gives CASSATPGQVSGNTIYF.

V usage is TRBV5-5 and J usage is TRBJ2-5; 7 nucleotides align to TRBD1. CDR3 length: 15 amino acids. From germline, CDR1 is SGHKS and CDR2 YYEKEE (reference sequence). Trimming removed 4 bases from V and 2 bases from J; junction bases left unmatched: 8. CDR3: CASSPRQGHQETQYF. CDR3 bases: TGTGCCAGCAGCCCGCGACAGGGTCATCAAGAGACCCAGTACTTC.

The gene calls are TRBV30 and TRBJ2-2, with D maybe TRBD2 (7 bases). Trimming took off 0 bases at V and 3 bases at J, with 14 bases between the two ends. The germline CDR1 and CDR2 sequences are GTSNPN and SVGIG (reference sequence). The CDR3 sequence is 16 residues long. CDR3 region: CAWSVRGAWDTGELFF. The CDR3 DNA sequence: TGTGCCTGGAGTGTACGGGGGGCCTGGGACACCGGGGAGCTGTTTTTT.

This chain connects TRBV2 to TRBJ2-7; no definite D call. The V gene lost 3 bases and the J gene lost 2 bases, with 11 bases spanning the gap. The CDR3 consists of 14 residues. The V gene's germline CDR1 is SNHLY and CDR2 FYNNEI. The CDR3 sequence: CASSDTVLAYEQYF. CDR3 bases: TGTGCCAGCAGTGATACGGTCTTGGCCTACGAGCAGTACTTC.

The rearrangement links TRBV7-9 to TRBJ2-5, with a tentative D call TRBD2 (6 bases). Germline CDR1 and CDR2: SEHNR and FQNEAQ (reference sequence). This CDR3 comprises 15 residues. Trimming removed 4 bases at V and 3 bases at J, with 15 bases between. The DNA of the CDR3 is TGTGCCAGCAGCTGGTCGTTCGGGGGAAAAGAGACCCAGTACTTC. As protein: CASSWSFGGKETQYF.

This sequence joins TRBV5-4 and TRBJ2-1; D uncertain. Between the trimmed V and J ends, which lost 0 bases and 4 bases, there was a span of 11 bases. The CDR3 runs to 15 residues. Germline CDR1 is SGHNT and CDR2 is YYREEE (reference sequence). The CDR3 coding sequence is TGTGCCAGCAGCTTGGGAAGAAACCAATACAATGAGCAGTTCTTC. This sequence encodes CASSLGRNQYNEQFF.

The chain joins TRBV9 to TRBJ1-1; D remains unclear. The V end was cut by 0 bases, the J end by 5 bases, with 8 bases between. The germline V gene encodes CDR1 SGDLS and CDR2 YYNGEE. This CDR3 contains 13 residues. CDR3: CASSVEGRTEAFF. For the CDR3, the DNA is TGTGCCAGCAGCGTAGAGGGTAGGACTGAAGCTTTCTTT.

This clone was recorded once. The chain joins TRBV7-9 to TRBJ1-3; a possible D gene is TRBD1 (6 bases). The CDR3 consists of 13 residues. V was cut by 8 bases and J by 3 bases, with 11 bases left in between. Germline assignment: CDR1 SEHNR and CDR2 FQNEAQ (reference sequence). In DNA, the CDR3 is TGTGCCAGCTCGGGGGGCGGTGGAAACACCATATATTTT. This gives the protein CASSGGGGNTIYF.

The CDR3 DNA follows: TGTGCCAGCAGCTTCTTGGGAGAGACCCAGTACTTC. It yields the protein CASSFLGETQYF. The genes are TRBV11-2 and TRBJ2-5; no reliable D call. The CDR3 is 12 amino acids. Trimming cost V 3 bases and J 4 bases, with 6 bases left between them. CDR1 and CDR2 from the germline V gene are SGHAT and FQNNGV.

The chain is built from TRBV5-4 and TRBJ1-3; 7 bases match TRBD1. Germline-derived CDR1 and CDR2 are SGHNT and YYREEE (reference sequence). The CDR3 runs to 15 residues. Trimming cost V 0 bases and J 8 bases; bases outside gene matches: 8. CDR3 loop: CASSLGGNRGDTIYF. In DNA, the CDR3 is TGTGCCAGCAGCTTGGGTGGGAACAGGGGAGACACCATATATTTT. Supplemented by reference TRBV5-4 and TRBJ1-3, the full variable domain reads ETGVTQSPTHLIKTRGQQVTLRCSSQSGHNTVSWYQQALGQGPQFIFQYYREEENGRGNFPPRFSGLQFPNYSSELNVNALELDDSALYLCASSLGGNRGDTIYFGEGSWLTVV.

The V call is TRBV28, the J call TRBJ1-2; a possible D gene is TRBD1 (5 bases). The CDR3 has 15 amino acids. The V and J ends lost 9 bases and 4 bases respectively, with 21 bases between them. In germline, CDR1 is MDHEN, CDR2 SYDVKM. The CDR3 protein is CASFPNAPRAYGYTF. CDR3 sequence (DNA): TGTGCCAGTTTCCCAAACGCGCCCAGGGCCTATGGCTACACCTTC.

The count of this clone is one. The chain links TRBV7-6 to TRBJ1-3; TRBD1 matches 8 bases. J lost 7 bases, V lost 5 bases, and 10 bases had no gene match. The CDR3 is made up of 15 amino acids. Germline CDR1 SGHVS, CDR2 FNYEAQ. The CDR3, as DNA: TGTGCCAGCAGCCCGGACAGGGCACGAAGGAACACCATATATTTT. Its protein product is CASSPDRARRNTIYF.

The V call is TRBV5-1, the J call TRBJ2-3; D gene ambiguous. Germline V gives CDR1 SGHRS, CDR2 YFSETQ. This CDR3 spans 14 amino acids. The V end was cut by 5 bases, the J end by 2 bases, with 12 bases between. The DNA for the CDR3 is TGCGCCAGCAGACCGGAAATCTACACAGATACGCAGTATTTT. This translates into CASRPEIYTDTQYF.

The chain is built from TRBV7-9 and TRBJ1-6; unclear D gene. This CDR3 spans 19 amino acids. V lost 8 bases and J lost 0, with 23 bases in between. Germline V gene data show CDR1 as SEHNR and CDR2 as FQNEAQ (reference sequence). CDR3 nucleotide sequence: TGTGCCAGCCAACTATTATCTAGCCCCCATCGCTCCTATAATTCACCCCTCCACTTT. It specifies CASQLLSSPHRSYNSPLHF. Combining the CDR3 with reference TRBV7-9 and TRBJ1-6 gives the whole variable domain DTGVSQNPRHKITKRGQNVTFRCDPISEHNRLYWYRQTLGQGPEFLTYFQNEAQLEKSRLLSDRFSAERPKGSFSTLEIQRTEQGDSAMYLCASQLLSSPHRSYNSPLHFGNGTRLTVT.